This T cell receptor beta chain derives from a study of shared clonotypes between healthy human individuals. The CDR3 has 12 residues. Trimming took 4 bases from V and 6 from J, leaving 10 bases between them. Germline V gene lookup returns CDR1 SGHVS and CDR2 FQNEAQ. An assay was performed, and its level was deep. As handled by the study authors: Sequence data from immunoSEQ were junction-only and lacked quality scores; consequently, filtering differed. Sequencing was performed with immunoSEQ multiplex PCR; in TCRdb, only in-frame clones are kept and a portion is missing. V and J calls and clone size are copied from that table; D and trimming were computed from the DNA. The sample yields about 490,000 clones, about 80% seen once.

This clonotype originated in a woman between 35 and 50 years old in good health. Some clones in this sample may be carry-over from other donors' samples. The V gene is TRBV7-8, the J gene TRBJ2-7; D gene unclear. Specimen: PBMCs. The CDR3 spells CASSSNVLEQYF. CDR3 coding DNA: TGTGCCAGCAGCTCGAACGTCCTCGAGCAGTACTTC. Complete variable domain (other parts from reference TRBV7-8 and TRBJ2-7): GAGVSQSPRYKVAKRGQDVALRCDPISGHVSLFWYQQALGQGPEFLTYFQNEAQLDKSGLPSDRFFAERPEGSVSTLKIQRTQQEDSAVYLCASSSNVLEQYFGPGTRLTVT.